Listed below are T cell receptor beta chains from one sample, sequenced in a study of human T cells and chemical hapten exposure. TCRdb ran MiXCR on the RACE reads and lists one entry per CDR3 protein. The repertoire has around 42,000 distinct CDR3 sequences, around 12% of them found once; the top ten carry roughly 6.1%. Specimen: whole blood, collected in connection with sensitization to the hapten diphenylcyclopropenone (DPC). The origin of the receptors is a woman aged 25-40 years with alopecia areata. Some clones in this sample may be carry-over from other donors' samples. CDR3s include the opening cysteine and the closing phenylalanine or tryptophan. D genes are given only for firm matches. Not all rows give a size; the values are once, few, many and, for expanded clones, a class.

V gene,J gene,D gene,clone size,CDR3 DNA,CDR3 protein
TRBV28,TRBJ2-5,-,many,TGTGCCAGCAGTCCCCGGGGACGGGCACAAGAGACCCAGTACTTC,CASSPRGRAQETQYF
TRBV29-1,TRBJ2-6,-,many,TGCAGCGTTGAGAGCGTTGTCAACGTCCTGACTTTC,CSVESVVNVLTF
TRBV28,TRBJ1-1,-,many,TGTGCCAGCAGTTTATTACCAGACGCTGAAGCTTTCTTT,CASSLLPDAEAFF
TRBV6-2/TRBV6-3,TRBJ2-1,TRBD2,few,TGTGCCAGCAGTTACGGGGCAGGGCAAAGAGGACTAGCCCTTGGTGAGCAGTTCTTC,CASSYGAGQRGLALGEQFF
TRBV4-1,TRBJ2-2,-,many,TGCGCCAGCAGCCTTGGAACCACCGGCGAGCTGTTTTTT,CASSLGTTGELFF
TRBV4-3,TRBJ2-5,-,-,TGCGCCAGCAGCCAAGATAGGTCGGGGGGCGCAGAGACCCAGTACTTC,CASSQDRSGGAETQYF
TRBV11-1,TRBJ2-7,TRBD2,many,TGTGCCAGCAGCTTAGTGCGACTAGCGCCCAACTCCTACGAGCAGTACTTC,CASSLVRLAPNSYEQYF
TRBV28,TRBJ2-7,-,few,TGTGCCAGCAGTCCCTATTCCTACGAGCAGTACTTC,CASSPYSYEQYF
TRBV7-8,TRBJ2-5,TRBD2,few,TGTGCCAGCAGCTTCAGTCTTACTAGCGGGAAGTCGGGAGAGACCCAGTACTTC,CASSFSLTSGKSGETQYF
TRBV7-2,TRBJ2-1,-,many,TGTGCCAGCACCTTGAGCTCCTACAATGAGCAGTTCTTC,CASTLSSYNEQFF
TRBV2,TRBJ2-7,-,-,TGTGCCAGCAGTACGCACTACGAGCAGTACTTC,CASSTHYEQYF
TRBV28,TRBJ2-7,TRBD1,few,TGTGCCAGCAGTTTAGCGGCAGGGGGAACCTACGAGCAGTACTTC,CASSLAAGGTYEQYF
TRBV5-1,TRBJ2-2,TRBD1,few,TGCGCCAGCAGCCTGGGACAGCGCACCGGGGAGCTGTTTTTT,CASSLGQRTGELFF
TRBV6-2/TRBV6-3,TRBJ2-1,-,few,TGTGCCAGCGCGGACGGGTCGGCATACAATGAGCAGTTCTTC,CASADGSAYNEQFF
TRBV20-1,TRBJ1-6,TRBD1,many,TGCAGTGCTAGGAACCCGGGACAGGGAAATAATTCACCCCTCCACTTT,CSARNPGQGNNSPLHF
TRBV30,TRBJ2-5,-,few,TGTGCCTGGAGTGTTGGAGGGGCCCCCTTGGTAGAGACCCAGTACTTC,CAWSVGGAPLVETQYF
TRBV29-1,TRBJ2-1,TRBD2,many,TGCAGCGTTCGTCTAGCGGAAAAGAGTGAGCAGTTCTTC,CSVRLAEKSEQFF
TRBV6-6,TRBJ2-7,TRBD1,-,TGTGCCAGCAGTCCGTGGGACAGGGGGCTCCCCTACGAGCAGTACTTC,CASSPWDRGLPYEQYF
TRBV28,TRBJ1-2,-,many,TGTGCCAGCAGGACCACTGGGGCTGGCTATGGCTACACCTTC,CASRTTGAGYGYTF